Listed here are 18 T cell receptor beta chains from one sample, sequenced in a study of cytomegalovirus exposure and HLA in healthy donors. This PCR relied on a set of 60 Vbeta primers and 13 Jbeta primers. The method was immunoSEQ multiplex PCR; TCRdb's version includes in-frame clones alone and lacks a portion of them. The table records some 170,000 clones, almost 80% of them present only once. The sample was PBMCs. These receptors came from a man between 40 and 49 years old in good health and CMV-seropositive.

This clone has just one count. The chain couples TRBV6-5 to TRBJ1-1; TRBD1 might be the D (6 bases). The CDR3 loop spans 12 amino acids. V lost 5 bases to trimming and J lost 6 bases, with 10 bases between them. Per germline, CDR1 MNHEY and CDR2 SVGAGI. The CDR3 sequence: CASSTQGSEAFF. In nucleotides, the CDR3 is TGTGCCAGCAGTACACAGGGTTCTGAAGCTTTCTTT.

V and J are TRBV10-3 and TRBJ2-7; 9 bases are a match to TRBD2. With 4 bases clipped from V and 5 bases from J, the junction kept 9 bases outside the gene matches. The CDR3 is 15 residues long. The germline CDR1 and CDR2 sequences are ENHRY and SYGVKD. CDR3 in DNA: TGTGCCATCAGTGCGGCTCCGGGACTAGCCAACGAGCAGTACTTC. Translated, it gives CAISAAPGLANEQYF.

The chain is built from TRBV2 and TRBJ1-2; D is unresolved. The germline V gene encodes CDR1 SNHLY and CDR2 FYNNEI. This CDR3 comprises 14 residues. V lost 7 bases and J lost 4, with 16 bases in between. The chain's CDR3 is CASTVGVTTYGYTF. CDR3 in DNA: TGTGCCAGCACCGTCGGGGTGACTACCTATGGCTACACCTTC.

DNA for the CDR3: TGTGCCAGCAGCACGTCAGGACAGGGGGGGAAGACCCAGTACTTC. It translates to CASSTSGQGGKTQYF. The genes are TRBV7-3 and TRBJ2-5; TRBD1 agrees at 10 bases. Trimming cost V 5 bases and J 6 bases; bases outside gene matches: 9. Germline CDR1 and CDR2: SGHTA and FQGTGA. The CDR3 is 15 residues long. The full variable domain, its missing parts supplied by reference TRBV7-3 and TRBJ2-5, is GAGVSQTPSNKVTEKGKYVELRCDPISGHTALYWYRQSLGQGPEFLIYFQGTGAADDSGLPNDRFFAVRPEGSVSTLKIQRTERGDSAVYLCASSTSGQGGKTQYFGPGTRLLVL.

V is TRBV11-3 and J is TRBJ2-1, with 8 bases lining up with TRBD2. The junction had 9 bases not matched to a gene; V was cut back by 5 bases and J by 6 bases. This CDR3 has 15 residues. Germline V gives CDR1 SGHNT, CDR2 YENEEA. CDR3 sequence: CASSPSAGAFNEQFF. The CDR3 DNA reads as TGTGCCAGCAGCCCCTCAGCGGGAGCCTTCAATGAGCAGTTCTTC.

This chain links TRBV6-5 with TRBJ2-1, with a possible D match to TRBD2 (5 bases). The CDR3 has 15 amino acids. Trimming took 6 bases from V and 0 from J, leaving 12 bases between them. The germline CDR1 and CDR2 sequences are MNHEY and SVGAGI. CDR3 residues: CASRRAVHSYNEQFF. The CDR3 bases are TGTGCCAGCAGGAGAGCGGTTCACTCCTACAATGAGCAGTTCTTC.

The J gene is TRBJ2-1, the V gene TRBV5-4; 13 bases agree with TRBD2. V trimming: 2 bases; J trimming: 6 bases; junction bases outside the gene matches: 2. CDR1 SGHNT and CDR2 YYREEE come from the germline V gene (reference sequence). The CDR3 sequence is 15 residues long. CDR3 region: CASSLLAGGPNEQFF. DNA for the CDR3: TGTGCCAGCAGCTTACTAGCGGGAGGGCCCAATGAGCAGTTCTTC.

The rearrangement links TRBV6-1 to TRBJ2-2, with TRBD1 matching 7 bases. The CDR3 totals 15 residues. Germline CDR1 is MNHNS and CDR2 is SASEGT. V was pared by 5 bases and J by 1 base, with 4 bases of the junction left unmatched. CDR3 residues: CASSTRTGNTGELFF. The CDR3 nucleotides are TGTGCCAGCAGTACCAGGACAGGGAACACCGGGGAGCTGTTTTTT.

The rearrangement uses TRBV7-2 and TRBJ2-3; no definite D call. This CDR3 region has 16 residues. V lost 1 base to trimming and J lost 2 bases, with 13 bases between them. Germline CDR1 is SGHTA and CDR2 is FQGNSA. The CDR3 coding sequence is TGTGCCAGCAGCTTAGGATCTGCAGAACCCACAGATACGCAGTATTTT. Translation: CASSLGSAEPTDTQYF.

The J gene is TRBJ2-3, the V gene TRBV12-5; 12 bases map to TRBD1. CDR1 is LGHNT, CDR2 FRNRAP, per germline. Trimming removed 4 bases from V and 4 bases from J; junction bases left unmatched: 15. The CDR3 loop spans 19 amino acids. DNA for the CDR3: TGTGCTAGTGGTTCGGGGACAGGGGGCTTAAGTGAGGGCTCAGATACGCAGTATTTT. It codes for CASGSGTGGLSEGSDTQYF.

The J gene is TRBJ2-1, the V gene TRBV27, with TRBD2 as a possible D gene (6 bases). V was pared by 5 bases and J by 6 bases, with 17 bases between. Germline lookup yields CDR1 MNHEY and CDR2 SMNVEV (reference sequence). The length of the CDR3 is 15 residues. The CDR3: CASSDLAAPTNEQFF. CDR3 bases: TGTGCCAGCAGTGACTTAGCGGCCCCCACCAATGAGCAGTTCTTC.

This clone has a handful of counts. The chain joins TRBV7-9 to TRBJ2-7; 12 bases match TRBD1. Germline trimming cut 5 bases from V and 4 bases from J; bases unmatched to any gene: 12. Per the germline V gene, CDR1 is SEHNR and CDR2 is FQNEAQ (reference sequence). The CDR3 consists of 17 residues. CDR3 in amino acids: CASSPQSGTGGIYEQYF. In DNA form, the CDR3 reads TGTGCCAGCAGCCCCCAGTCGGGGACAGGGGGCATTTACGAGCAGTACTTC.

Written as DNA, the CDR3 is TGCAGCGTTGCTGGACAGGGGGGGGAGACCCAGTACTTC. It yields the protein CSVAGQGGETQYF. V is TRBV29-1 and J is TRBJ2-5; 10 bases agree with TRBD1. Germline lookup yields CDR1 SQVTM and CDR2 ANQGSEA. The CDR3 totals 13 residues. Trimming removed 4 bases from V and 5 bases from J; junction bases left unmatched: 4.

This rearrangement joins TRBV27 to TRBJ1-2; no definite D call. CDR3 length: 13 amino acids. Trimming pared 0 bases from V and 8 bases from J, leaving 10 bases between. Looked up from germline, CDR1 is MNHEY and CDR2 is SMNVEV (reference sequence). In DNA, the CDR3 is TGTGCCAGCAGTTTATCTCCCTCTATGGGCTACACCTTC. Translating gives CASSLSPSMGYTF.

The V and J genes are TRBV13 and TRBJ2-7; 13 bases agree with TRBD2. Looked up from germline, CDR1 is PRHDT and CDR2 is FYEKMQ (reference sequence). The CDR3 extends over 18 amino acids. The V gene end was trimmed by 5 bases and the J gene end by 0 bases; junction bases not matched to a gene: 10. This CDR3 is CASSRMGLAGPSSYEQYF. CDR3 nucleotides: TGTGCCAGCAGCCGTATGGGACTAGCGGGACCGAGCTCCTACGAGCAGTACTTC.

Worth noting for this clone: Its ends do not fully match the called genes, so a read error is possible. CDR3 DNA: TGTGCCGGGGTAGGACAAGGCCCCCAAGAGGCCCAGTACTTC. This codes for CAGVGQGPQEAQYF. The chain links TRBV27 to TRBJ2-5, with D tentatively TRBD1 (5 bases). The germline V gene has CDR1 MNHEY and CDR2 SMNVEV (reference sequence). This CDR3 has 14 residues.

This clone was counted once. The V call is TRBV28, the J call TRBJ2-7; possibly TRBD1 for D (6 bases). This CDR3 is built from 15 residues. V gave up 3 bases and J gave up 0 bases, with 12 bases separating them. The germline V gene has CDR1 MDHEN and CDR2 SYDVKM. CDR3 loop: CASSFLDSSSYEQYF. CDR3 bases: TGTGCCAGCAGTTTCTTGGACAGTTCCTCCTACGAGCAGTACTTC.

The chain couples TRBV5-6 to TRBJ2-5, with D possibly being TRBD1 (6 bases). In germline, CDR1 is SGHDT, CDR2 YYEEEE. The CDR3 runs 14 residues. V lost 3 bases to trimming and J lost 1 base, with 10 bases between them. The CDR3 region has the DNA TGTGCCAGCAGCTACCAACAGGGCCAAGAGACCCAGTACTTC. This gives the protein CASSYQQGQETQYF.